The 10 T cell receptor beta chains given below trace back to one sample, sequenced in a study of blood T cells in healthy people across ages. The second PCR ran about 6 to 12 cycles with a sample-barcoded 5' primer and J-beta primers. In TCRdb, the 5' RACE reads were re-called with MiXCR into one record per CDR3 protein. The sample includes approximately 2,000,000 distinct CDR3 sequences, about two fifths of them seen just once. Sequenced material: blood. These receptors all come from a human donor in good health.

The CDR3: CASSTGVTEAFF. CDR3 nucleotide sequence: TGTGCCAGCAGTACAGGGGTTACTGAAGCTTTCTTT. The rearrangement links TRBV6-2 or TRBV6-3 to TRBJ1-1; 7 bases match TRBD1. CDR1 and CDR2 (germline): MNHEY, SVGEGT. Germline trimming cut 5 bases from V and 5 bases from J; bases unmatched to any gene: 2. The CDR3 covers 12 residues.

The J gene is TRBJ2-1, the V gene TRBV20-1, with D tentatively TRBD2 (5 bases). Germline CDR1 DFQATT, CDR2 SNEGSKA (reference sequence). Trimming removed 6 bases at V and 0 bases at J, with 15 bases between. The CDR3 runs 15 residues. Here the CDR3 reads CSARTLGSSYNEQFF. The CDR3 nucleotides are TGCAGTGCACGGACGCTGGGGAGCTCCTACAATGAGCAGTTCTTC.

V and J are TRBV12-3 or TRBV12-4 and TRBJ2-7; D not certain. The DNA end is a closer match to TRBJ2-5, so the J assignment may be wrong. The CDR3 spans 11 residues. CDR3 amino acids: CASRDVETQYF. CDR3 in DNA: TGTGCCAGCAGAGACGTTGAGACCCAGTACTTC.

This CDR3 is CASRISGRQKYF. The CDR3 nucleotides read TGTGCCAGCAGAATAAGCGGGCGACAGAAGTATTTT. The chain employs TRBV2 and TRBJ2-3, with a tentative D call TRBD2 (6 bases). Germline V gene sequence: CDR1 SNHLY, CDR2 FYNNEI. This CDR3 is built from 12 residues. V lost 6 bases and J 13 bases, leaving 17 bases between the germline ends.

This clonotype was observed a handful of times. The CDR3: CASSLAGGATSFEQYF. CDR3 nucleotides: TGCGCCAGCAGCTTGGCCGGGGGAGCCACAAGTTTCGAGCAGTACTTC. The chain recombines TRBV5-1 with TRBJ2-7; the D gene is possibly TRBD2 (6 bases). This CDR3 region has 16 residues. The V end lost 0 bases, the J end lost 6 bases, and 19 bases lay between the germline ends. CDR1 SGHRS and CDR2 YFSETQ come from the germline V gene.

The gene calls are TRBV4-3 and TRBJ2-4; unclear D gene. Germline V gene data show CDR1 as LGHNA and CDR2 as YSLEER. Trimming removed 0 bases at V and 8 bases at J, with 14 bases between. The CDR3 is 15 residues long. The CDR3 nucleotides read TGCGCCAGCAGCCAAGACATTAAGGGCCTGGACATTCAGTACTTC. Encoded protein: CASSQDIKGLDIQYF.

This chain uses TRBV2 with TRBJ2-1; weak D call: TRBD1 (6 bases). V shed 2 bases and J shed 9 bases, with 11 bases lying between them. Germline V gene lookup returns CDR1 SNHLY and CDR2 FYNNEI. The CDR3 extends over 13 amino acids. As DNA, the CDR3 is TGTGCCAGCAGTGAAACGGTAGGGGGTGAGCAGTTCTTC. Its translation is CASSETVGGEQFF.

In the case of this clonotype: At one of its ends the junction is not consistent with the germline gene, which may arise from a read error. The chain uses TRBV7-2 and TRBJ1-2; the match to TRBD1 covers 12 bases. Per germline, CDR1 SGHTA and CDR2 FQGNSA. The CDR3 consists of 15 residues. CDR3 sequence reads: CACSLGGQGAYGYTF. The CDR3 region has the DNA TGTGCCTGCAGCTTAGGGGGACAGGGGGCTTATGGCTACACCTTC.

J is TRBJ1-4 and V is TRBV20-1; unclear D gene. The CDR3 has 17 residues. Germline assignment: CDR1 DFQATT and CDR2 SNEGSKA (reference sequence). Trimming took 6 bases from V and 3 from J, leaving 23 bases between them. The CDR3: CSAATSGEDSANEKLFF. CDR3 nucleotide sequence: TGCAGTGCAGCGACCTCTGGAGAGGATTCTGCTAATGAAAAACTGTTTTTT.

In its sample, this clonotype was seen a few times. V usage is TRBV4-3 and J usage is TRBJ2-1, with 7 bases matching TRBD1. The CDR3 contains 12 residues. The trim removed 3 bases at V and 13 bases at J, leaving 6 bases unmatched. Germline loops: CDR1 LGHNA, CDR2 YSLEER. The CDR3, as DNA: TGCGCCAGCAGCCAGTACAGGGGTCGTCAGTTCTTC. It encodes CASSQYRGRQFF.